The source of this T cell receptor (beta chain) is a study of T cells in Graves' hyperthyroidism and ophthalmopathy. Study-level information: Peripheral blood sampling occurred at initial diagnosis, before any treatment. Whole-study findings and limits: Most thyroid clonotypes expanded above 0.001 were also detected in blood. Ophthalmopathy onset followed model prediction by a median about six months.

Germline CDR1 is SQVTM and CDR2 is ANQGSEA. Trimming took off 1 base at V and 0 bases at J, with 7 bases between the two ends. This CDR3 spans 14 amino acids. Clinicians diagnosed patients from clinical symptoms, serum thyroxine and TRAb, thyroid ultrasound and orbital computed tomography. On this clonotype itself: Antigen: not known.

Amplification targeted TCR beta CDR3 regions from RNA transcripts. The primer set for the first-round RT-PCR of the TCR CDR3 was HTBI. Via MiXCR, TCRdb re-called the multiplex PCR reads, giving one row per CDR3 protein. This table has roughly 350,000 distinct CDR3 sequences, more than 14% appearing once. The sequenced material came from blood. This TCR was recovered from a woman aged 25 to 45 with Graves' ophthalmopathy. J is TRBJ1-3 and V is TRBV29-1; possibly TRBD1 for D (5 bases). CDR3 sequence reads: CSVEVDTSGNTIYF. The CDR3 nucleotides are TGCAGCGTTGAAGTGGACACCTCTGGAAACACCATATATTTT. Combining the CDR3 with reference TRBV29-1 and TRBJ1-3 gives the whole variable domain SAVISQKPSRDICQRGTSLTIQCQVDSQVTMMFWYRQQPGQSLTLIATANQGSEATYESGFVIDKFPISRPNLTFSTLTVSNMSPEDSSIYLCSVEVDTSGNTIYFGEGSWLTVV.